The T cell receptor beta chain under discussion was sequenced for a study of T cells in Graves' hyperthyroidism and ophthalmopathy. Study-wide results and caveats: Most expanded thyroid clonotypes above 0.001 recurred in blood. Model predictions of ophthalmopathy came a median about 6.3 months before onset.

Calling Graves' hyperthyroidism stable meant ophthalmopathy did not progress within 18 months. These patients, aged 18 to 65, had recently diagnosed hyperthyroidism lasting under 2 months. There were TCR beta CDR3 regions amplified from RNA transcripts. The TCR CDR3 was amplified in a first-round RT-PCR using the HTBI primer set. TCRdb redid the calling of the multiplex PCR reads with MiXCR, one entry per CDR3 protein. The data hold 300,000 to 350,000 distinct CDR3 sequences, with around 14% observed a single time. As to this clonotype: Its target is unknown.

This receptor was identified in a woman in her thirties with Graves' hyperthyroidism. Sequenced input: blood.

The CDR3, as DNA: TGTGCCAGCAGCTTTTTAGGGCAGGGGGAGCAGTTCTTC. This encodes CASSFLGQGEQFF. This chain uses TRBV7-3 with TRBJ2-1; TRBD1 is a possible D gene (6 bases). CDR1 is SGHTA, CDR2 FQGTGA, per germline. The CDR3 covers 13 residues. V was clipped by 3 bases and J by 10 bases, with 13 bases between them. The variable domain in full, completed from reference TRBV7-3 and TRBJ2-1, reads GAGVSQTPSNKVTEKGKYVELRCDPISGHTALYWYRQSLGQGPEFLIYFQGTGAADDSGLPNDRFFAVRPEGSVSTLKIQRTERGDSAVYLCASSFLGQGEQFFGPGTRLTVL.